The T cell receptor (beta chain) under discussion was sequenced for a study of T cells after yellow fever vaccination. A 5'RACE template-switching step, the method used to make TCR cDNA, added a universal primer site and UMIs. Each CDR3 protein is one row after TCRdb ran MiXCR on the 5' RACE reads. The repertoire holds some 120,000 distinct CDR3 sequences, 7.4% seen once, with nearly 2.5% in the top ten. This CDR3 contains 15 residues. In germline, CDR1 is MNHEY, CDR2 SVGAGI. V lost 0 bases and J 4 bases, leaving 10 bases between the germline ends. Findings of the study overall: In post-booster samples, most primary-vaccination clones reappeared (about 97% CD4, 70% to 90% CD8). Repertoires obtained by FACS sorting could include abundant clonotypes that entered as contaminants from the bulk population. Among all clonotypes, a small share was observed in both CD4 and CD8 compartments.

This clonotype was found many times. Its antigen is still unknown. The specimen comprised CD4+ T cells sorted from PBMCs, sampled more than 8 days after the first yellow fever vaccination. The sequence was obtained from a man aged 18 to 30 who received the YFV17D yellow fever vaccine. V is TRBV6-5 and J is TRBJ1-5, with D tentatively TRBD1 (5 bases). CDR3 amino acids: CASSYSRQPNQPQHF. CDR3 in DNA: TGTGCCAGCAGTTACTCACGACAGCCGAATCAGCCCCAGCATTTT.